This T cell receptor beta chain appears in the sequencing data of a study of T cell repertoires in cytomegalovirus infection. Study context: CMV infection and matching HLA type were both indicated by public TCR beta signatures.

The sample holds many counts of this clonotype. Its specificity is not known. Study observations and caveats: Using cumulative public TCR beta family frequency, the authors identified those who carried CMV together with the relevant HLA. Within the response measured ex vivo, HLA-C-restricted CMV-specific TCR beta clonotypes were dominant.

TCRdb redid the calling of the reads with MiXCR, one entry per CDR3 protein. The table lists some 320,000 distinct CDR3 sequences, 8% to 9.5% of them singletons, with roughly 4.5% in the top ten. The germline V gene has CDR1 SGHTA and CDR2 FQGTGA. V shed 4 bases and J 4 bases; nucleotides not matched to a gene: 8. The CDR3 runs 16 residues. The specimen sequenced was PBMCs. The genes are TRBV7-3 and TRBJ2-1; 9 bases align to TRBD2. This sequence originates from a human donor in good health (CMV status not recorded). Some clones in this sample may be carry-over from other donors' samples. CDR3 amino acids: CASSSLAGRAYNEQFF. CDR3 DNA: TGTGCCAGCAGCTCCCTAGCGGGAAGGGCATACAATGAGCAGTTCTTC.